In its sample, the clone carrying this T cell receptor beta chain was seen a few times. The antigen is undetermined. Assay: immunoSEQ multiplex PCR; the TCRdb copy retains only in-frame clones and omits some. Of some 58,000 clones listed, approximately 92% were seen once; the top ten hold around 8%. The data were taken from a study of PD-1 blockade in classical Hodgkin lymphoma. V lost 5 bases, J lost 0 bases, and 10 bases lay in between. Germline lookup yields CDR1 SGHTA and CDR2 FQGNSA. This CDR3 spans 14 amino acids. Findings and caveats of the study: Lower baseline TCR diversity marked trial partial responders and progressors.

Time point meaning: cycle 4 day 1 (C4D1), after about 6 weeks of nivolumab. After autologous stem cell transplantation all patients relapsed, and prior brentuximab vedotin exposure differed between cohorts. The material was peripheral blood mononuclear cells (PBMCs), obtained before the fourth cycle of nivolumab. The TCR sequence derives from a human donor with classical Hodgkin lymphoma. This chain connects TRBV7-2 to TRBJ2-5; D call uncertain. The chain's CDR3 is CASSKRTYQETQYF. The DNA for the CDR3 is TGTGCCAGCAGCAAACGGACGTACCAAGAGACCCAGTACTTC.